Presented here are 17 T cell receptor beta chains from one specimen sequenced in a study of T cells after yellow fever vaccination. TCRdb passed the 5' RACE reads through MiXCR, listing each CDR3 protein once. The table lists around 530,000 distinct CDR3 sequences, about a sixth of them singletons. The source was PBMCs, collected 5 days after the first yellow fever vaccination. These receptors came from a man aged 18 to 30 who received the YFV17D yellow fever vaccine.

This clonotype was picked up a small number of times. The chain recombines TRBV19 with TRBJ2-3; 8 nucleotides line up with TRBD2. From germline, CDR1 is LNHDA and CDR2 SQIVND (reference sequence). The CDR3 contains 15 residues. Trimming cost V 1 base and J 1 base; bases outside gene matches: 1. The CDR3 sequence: CASSIGSGGTDTQYF. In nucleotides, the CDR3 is TGTGCCAGTAGTATAGGTAGCGGGGGCACAGATACGCAGTATTTT. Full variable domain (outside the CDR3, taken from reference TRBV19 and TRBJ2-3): DGGITQSPKYLFRKEGQNVTLSCEQNLNHDAMYWYRQDPGQGLRLIYYSQIVNDFQKGDIAEGYSVSREKKESFPLTVTSAQKNPTAFYLCASSIGSGGTDTQYFGPGTRLTVL.

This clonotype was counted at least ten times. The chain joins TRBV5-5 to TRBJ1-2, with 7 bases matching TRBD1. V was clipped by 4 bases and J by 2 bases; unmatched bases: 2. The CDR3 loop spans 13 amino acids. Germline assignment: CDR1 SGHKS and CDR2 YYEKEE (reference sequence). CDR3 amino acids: CASSPQGNYGYTF. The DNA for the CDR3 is TGTGCCAGCAGCCCACAGGGGAACTATGGCTACACCTTC.

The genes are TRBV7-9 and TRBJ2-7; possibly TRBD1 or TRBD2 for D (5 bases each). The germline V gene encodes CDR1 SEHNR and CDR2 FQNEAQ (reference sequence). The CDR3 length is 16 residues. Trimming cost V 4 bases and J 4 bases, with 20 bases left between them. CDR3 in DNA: TGTGCCAGCAGCTCCCCGAGGGGCGGAAAGGGATACGAGCAGTACGTC. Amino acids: CASSSPRGGKGYEQYV.

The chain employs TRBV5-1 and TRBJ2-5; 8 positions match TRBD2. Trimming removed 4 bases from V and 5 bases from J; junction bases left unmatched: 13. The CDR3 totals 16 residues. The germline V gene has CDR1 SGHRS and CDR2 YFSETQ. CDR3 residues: CASSPPGAGASETQYF. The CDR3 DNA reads TGCGCCAGCAGCCCGCCGGGAGCGGGGGCATCGGAGACCCAGTACTTC.

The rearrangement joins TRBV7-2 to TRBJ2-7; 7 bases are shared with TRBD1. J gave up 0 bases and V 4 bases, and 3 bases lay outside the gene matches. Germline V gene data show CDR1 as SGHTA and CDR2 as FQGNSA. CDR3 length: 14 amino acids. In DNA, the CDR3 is TGTGCCAGCAGCTCCGGACAGGTCTCCTACGAGCAGTACTTC. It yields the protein CASSSGQVSYEQYF.

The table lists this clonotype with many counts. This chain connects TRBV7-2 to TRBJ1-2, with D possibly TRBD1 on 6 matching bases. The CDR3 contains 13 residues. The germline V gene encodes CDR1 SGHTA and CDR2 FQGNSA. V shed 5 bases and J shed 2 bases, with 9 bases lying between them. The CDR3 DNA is TGTGCCAGCAGCGCCACAGGGAACTATGGCTACACCTTC. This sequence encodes CASSATGNYGYTF.

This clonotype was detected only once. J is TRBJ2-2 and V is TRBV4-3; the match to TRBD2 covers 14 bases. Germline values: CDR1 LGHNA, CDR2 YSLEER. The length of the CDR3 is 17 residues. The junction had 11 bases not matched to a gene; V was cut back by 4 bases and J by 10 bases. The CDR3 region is CASSRKVGGLAGEELFF. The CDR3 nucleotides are TGCGCCAGCAGCCGGAAGGTCGGGGGACTAGCGGGGGAGGAGCTGTTTTTT.

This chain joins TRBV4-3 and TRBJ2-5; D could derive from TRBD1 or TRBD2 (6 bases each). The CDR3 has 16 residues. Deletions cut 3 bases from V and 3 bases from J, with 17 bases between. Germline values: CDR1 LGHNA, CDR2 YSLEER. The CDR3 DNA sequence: TGCGCCAGCAGCCAGAGGCCAAGGGGGGAAAAAGAGACCCAGTACTTC. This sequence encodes CASSQRPRGEKETQYF.

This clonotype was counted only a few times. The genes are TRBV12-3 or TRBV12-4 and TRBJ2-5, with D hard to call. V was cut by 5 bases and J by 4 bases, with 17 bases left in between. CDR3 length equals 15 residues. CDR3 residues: CASSPTGSLGETQYF. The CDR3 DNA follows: TGTGCCAGCAGTCCCACGGGTTCTTTGGGAGAGACCCAGTACTTC.

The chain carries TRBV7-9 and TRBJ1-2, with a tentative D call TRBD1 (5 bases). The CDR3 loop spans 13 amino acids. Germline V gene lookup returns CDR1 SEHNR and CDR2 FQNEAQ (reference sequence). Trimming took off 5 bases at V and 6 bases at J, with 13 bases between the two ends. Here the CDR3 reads CASSAWAGNGYTF. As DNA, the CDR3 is TGTGCCAGCAGCGCATGGGCAGGGAATGGCTACACCTTC.

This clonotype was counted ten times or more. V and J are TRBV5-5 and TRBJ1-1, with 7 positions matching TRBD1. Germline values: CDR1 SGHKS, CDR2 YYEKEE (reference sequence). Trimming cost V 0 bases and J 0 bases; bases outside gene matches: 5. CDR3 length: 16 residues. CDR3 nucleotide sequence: TGTGCCAGCAGCTTGGTCGGAGGGGGCCTGAACACTGAAGCTTTCTTT. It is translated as CASSLVGGGLNTEAFF.

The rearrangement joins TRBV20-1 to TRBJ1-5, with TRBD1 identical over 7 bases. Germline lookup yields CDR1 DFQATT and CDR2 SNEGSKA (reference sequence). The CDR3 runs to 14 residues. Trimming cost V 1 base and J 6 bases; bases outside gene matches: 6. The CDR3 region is CSARATDRSQPQHF. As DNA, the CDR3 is TGCAGTGCTAGAGCTACGGACAGGAGTCAGCCCCAGCATTTT.

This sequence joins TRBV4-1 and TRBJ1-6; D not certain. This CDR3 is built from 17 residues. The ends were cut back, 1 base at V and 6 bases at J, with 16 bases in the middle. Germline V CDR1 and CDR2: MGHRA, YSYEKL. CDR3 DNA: TGCGCCAGCAGCCAAGTATATGGGGTGCTACCTAATTCACCCCTCCACTTT. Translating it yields CASSQVYGVLPNSPLHF.

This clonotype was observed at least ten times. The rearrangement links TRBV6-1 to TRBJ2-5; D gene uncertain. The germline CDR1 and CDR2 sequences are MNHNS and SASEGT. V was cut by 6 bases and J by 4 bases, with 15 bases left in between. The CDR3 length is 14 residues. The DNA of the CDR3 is TGTGCCAGCAGGTCCATTGCGGAAGGAGAGACCCAGTACTTC. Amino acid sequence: CASRSIAEGETQYF.

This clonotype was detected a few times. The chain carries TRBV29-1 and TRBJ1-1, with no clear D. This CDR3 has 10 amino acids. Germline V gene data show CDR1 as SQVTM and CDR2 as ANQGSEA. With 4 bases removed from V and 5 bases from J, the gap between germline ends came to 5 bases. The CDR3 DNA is TGCAGCGTTGTCGGTACTGAAGCTTTCTTT. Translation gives CSVVGTEAFF.

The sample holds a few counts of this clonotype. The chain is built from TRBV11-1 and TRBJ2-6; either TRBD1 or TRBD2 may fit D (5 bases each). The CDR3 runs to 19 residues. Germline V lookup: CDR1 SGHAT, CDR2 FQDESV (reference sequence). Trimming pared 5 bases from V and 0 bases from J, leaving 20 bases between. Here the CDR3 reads CASSPTDGAVLSGANVLTF. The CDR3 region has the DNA TGTGCCAGCAGCCCGACCGACGGGGCCGTCCTCTCTGGGGCCAACGTCCTGACTTTC.

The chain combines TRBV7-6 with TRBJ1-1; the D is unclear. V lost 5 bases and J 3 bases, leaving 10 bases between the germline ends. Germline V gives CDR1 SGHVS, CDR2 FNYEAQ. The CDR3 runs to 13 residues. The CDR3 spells CASSPSADTEAFF. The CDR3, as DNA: TGTGCCAGCAGCCCCTCGGCCGACACTGAAGCTTTCTTT.